The present T cell receptor beta chain was sequenced within a study of regulatory T cells in long-lasting Graves disease. As for the study in general: The study counted Graves' disease as persistent given over 5 years of antithyroid drugs and positive TSH receptor antibodies.

There are many counts of this clonotype. Researchers made TCR beta libraries by using iRepertoire HTBI primers and running Arm-PCR on CDR3 regions. TCRdb re-called the multiplex PCR reads with MiXCR, one entry per CDR3 protein. In the table there are 420,000 or so distinct CDR3 sequences, around 20% of which are singletons. The CDR3 covers 15 residues. J was trimmed by 7 bases and V by 2 bases; bases with no gene match: 6. CDR1 and CDR2 (germline): SNHLY, FYNNEI. As to time point: persistent/refractory GD, antithyroid drugs over 5 years with positive TRAb. The TCR library was prepared using RNA isolated from PBMCs. American Thyroid Association guidelines defined Graves' disease diagnosis.

The chain carries TRBV2 and TRBJ2-4; TRBD1 aligns across 9 bases. Material: peripheral blood mononuclear cells (PBMCs), obtained when the disease was refractory, from a patient treated with antithyroid drugs. This TCR was sampled from a female donor with Graves disease. The CDR3 loop reads CASSESTGTGNIQYF. As DNA, the CDR3 is TGTGCCAGCAGTGAATCCACCGGGACAGGGAACATTCAGTACTTC.